The 11 T cell receptor beta chains in this list originate from one sample, sequenced in a study of T cells in Graves' hyperthyroidism and ophthalmopathy. Amplified TCR beta CDR3 regions derived from RNA transcripts. A first-round RT-PCR of the TCR CDR3 used the HTBI primer set. TCRdb reanalysed the multiplex PCR reads using MiXCR and keeps one entry per CDR3 protein. The sample lists around 340,000 distinct CDR3 sequences, approximately 17% seen once, with approximately 30% in the top ten. Sequencing was performed on blood. These receptors originate from a woman aged 25 to 39 with Graves' hyperthyroidism that later progressed to Graves' ophthalmopathy.

This clonotype showed up many times. V usage is TRBV5-1 and J usage is TRBJ2-7; 8 bases align to TRBD2. Germline values: CDR1 SGHRS, CDR2 YFSETQ. After removal of 1 base from V and 0 bases from J, the junction contained 15 bases not matched to a gene. The CDR3 runs 19 residues. The CDR3: CASSLSPSGHAYSSYEQYF. The DNA for the CDR3 is TGCGCCAGCAGCTTGTCGCCTAGCGGGCATGCTTATTCCTCCTACGAGCAGTACTTC.

Comments on this clonotype: Possible read error: a much larger clone is one base away. The V call is TRBV5-5, the J call TRBJ2-3, with TRBD2 as a possible D gene (5 bases). This CDR3 region has 15 residues. Germline CDR1 reads SGHKS; CDR2 reads YYEKEE (reference sequence). DNA of the CDR3: TGTGCCAGCAGCTTGGGGAGGAACTGGGCAGATATGCAGTATTTT. Protein product: CASSLGRNWADMQYF.

This clonotype was counted ten times or more. This chain joins TRBV3-1 and TRBJ1-1; tentative D call: TRBD1 (5 bases). From germline, CDR1 is LGHDT and CDR2 YNNKEL (reference sequence). This CDR3 contains 14 residues. The germline V and J ends were trimmed by 4 bases and 11 bases, with 20 bases remaining between them. The DNA for the CDR3 is TGTGCCAGCAGCCTATTAACCGGGACCGGGACTGCTTTCTTT. This gives the protein CASSLLTGTGTAFF. The variable domain in full, completed from reference TRBV3-1 and TRBJ1-1, reads DTAVSQTPKYLVTQMGNDKSIKCEQNLGHDTMYWYKQDSKKFLKIMFSYNNKELIINETVPNRFSPKSPDKAHLNLHINSLELGDSAVYFCASSLLTGTGTAFFGQGTRLTVV.

This clonotype has ten or more counts. V usage is TRBV20-1 and J usage is TRBJ2-1, with unresolved D. CDR1 is DFQATT and CDR2 is SNEGSKA in the germline V gene (reference sequence). Trimming removed 0 bases from V and 6 bases from J, with 6 bases in between. The length of the CDR3 is 12 residues. In DNA, the CDR3 is TGCAGTGCTAGAGATCTTGCCAATGAGCAGTTCTTC. Its protein product is CSARDLANEQFF.

The chain carries TRBV5-1 and TRBJ1-5, with TRBD1 matching over 7 bases. Germline loops: CDR1 SGHRS, CDR2 YFSETQ. V lost 2 bases to trimming and J lost 0 bases; unmatched junction nucleotides: 20. CDR3 length equals 21 residues. CDR3 amino acids: CASSFNKGGAKPIYSNQPQHF. The CDR3 DNA sequence: TGCGCCAGCAGCTTCAATAAAGGGGGCGCAAAGCCAATCTATAGCAATCAGCCCCAGCATTTT.

In this sample, this clonotype turned up many times. V usage is TRBV2 and J usage is TRBJ2-1, with D unclear. V was pared by 3 bases and J by 8 bases, with 14 bases between. Per germline, CDR1 SNHLY and CDR2 FYNNEI. The CDR3 is made up of 14 amino acids. The CDR3 spells CASSERKGFYEQFF. The CDR3 region has the DNA TGTGCCAGCAGTGAGCGGAAAGGTTTTTATGAGCAGTTCTTC.

This clonotype was seen many times. V and J are TRBV28 and TRBJ1-5; D is unclear. The CDR3 covers 14 residues. Germline lookup yields CDR1 MDHEN and CDR2 SYDVKM. V was shortened by 3 bases and J by 3 bases, with 9 bases between the two germline ends. The CDR3 region has the DNA TGTGCCAGCAGTTTGCAGGTTAACAATCAGCCCCAGCATTTT. It is translated as CASSLQVNNQPQHF.

Many counts were recorded for this clonotype. The chain is built from TRBV4-1 and TRBJ2-1; 11 positions agree with TRBD1. From germline, CDR1 is MGHRA and CDR2 YSYEKL. The CDR3 contains 18 residues. Unmatched junction bases numbered 6, after V lost 1 base and J lost 1 base. The CDR3 DNA sequence: TGCGCCAGCAGCCAAGGCTTCGGACAGGGGGCTTCCTACAATGAGCAGTTCTTC. Translation gives CASSQGFGQGASYNEQFF.

This rearrangement joins TRBV5-1 to TRBJ2-4; D gene unclear. CDR3 length: 13 amino acids. Trimming removed 0 bases at V and 9 bases at J, with 10 bases between. CDR1 and CDR2 from the germline V gene are SGHRS and YFSETQ. The CDR3 coding sequence is TGCGCCAGCAGCTTGGAGAACCTGGGCATTCAGTACTTC. Translating gives CASSLENLGIQYF.

This clonotype was detected a few times. The CDR3 spells CASSQEGTGMVQETQYF. CDR3 DNA: TGTGCCAGCAGCCAAGAAGGTACAGGGATGGTGCAAGAGACCCAGTACTTC. The rearrangement joins TRBV3-1 to TRBJ2-5, with TRBD1 as a possible D gene (6 bases). There are 17 residues in the CDR3. The V end lost 0 bases, the J end lost 2 bases, and 16 bases lay between the germline ends. Germline lookup yields CDR1 LGHDT and CDR2 YNNKEL (reference sequence).

This chain links TRBV29-1 with TRBJ2-1; 13 positions match TRBD2. V shed 8 bases and J 2 bases; nucleotides not matched to a gene: 12. The CDR3 is 17 amino acids. Per the germline V gene, CDR1 is SQVTM and CDR2 is ANQGSEA. For the CDR3, the DNA is TGCAGCATTGGACTAGCGGGGGTCCTAAACACCTACAATGAGCAGTTCTTC. It specifies CSIGLAGVLNTYNEQFF.